This TCR beta chain was sequenced for a study of blood T cell repertoires in COVID-19. Across the study: Samples representing acute and convalescent COVID-19 were sourced from the United States, Italy and Spain.

Assay: immunoSEQ multiplex PCR; the TCRdb copy retains only in-frame clones and omits some. The sample lists roughly 150,000 clones, less than 80% seen once, with roughly 20% in the top ten. In this sample, this clone turned up once. Material: PBMCs or T cells enriched from blood (not recorded which). The source of this sequence is a woman between 70 and 85 years old in a cohort exposed to, infected with or recovered from COVID-19 (not recorded which).

For the CDR3, the DNA is TGTGCCACCAGTCAGACTAGAAACAATGAGCAGTTCTTC. This sequence encodes CATSQTRNNEQFF. V is TRBV24-1 and J is TRBJ2-1; D perhaps matches TRBD2 (6 bases). The germline V gene encodes CDR1 KGHDR and CDR2 SFDVKD. V was trimmed by 6 bases and J by 5 bases, leaving 10 bases between them. This CDR3 spans 13 amino acids.